What follows is one TCR beta chain and its context. This CDR3 has 14 amino acids. With 3 bases removed from V and 8 bases from J, the gap between germline ends came to 11 bases. Per germline, CDR1 SGHTA and CDR2 FQGNSA. Study processing details: How many nucleated cells were present was estimated from reference gene primer amplification. Produced via immunoSEQ multiplex PCR; TCRdb's table is partial and in-frame only. V and J calls and clone size come straight from that table; D and trimming were deduced from the DNA. The sample shows 150,000 to 200,000 clones, 89% of them seen only once. The sample originates from a study of blood T cell repertoires in COVID-19. Study summary: Acute and convalescent COVID-19 samples came from the United States, Italy and Spain. PBMCs, B-cell-depleted T cells, or T cells provided the cDNA or gDNA that made up the material.

The gene calls are TRBV7-2 and TRBJ1-6, with D possibly TRBD1 on 6 matching bases. The sequencing sample was made of peripheral blood. This receptor was identified in a man aged 18 to 29 who had recovered from COVID-19. The CDR3 DNA reads TGTGCCAGCAGCTTCGACAGGCCCTATTCACCCCTCCACTTT. Encoded protein: CASSFDRPYSPLHF.